A selection of T cell receptor beta chains follows, all from one sample in a study of T cells in Graves' hyperthyroidism and ophthalmopathy. TCRdb reprocessed the multiplex PCR reads via MiXCR and lists one record per CDR3 protein. The sample gives fewer than 800,000 distinct CDR3 sequences, roughly 15% of which show up once; under 10% is in the top ten. What was sequenced was blood. These receptors came from a man aged 18-30 years with Graves' hyperthyroidism. Both conserved end residues are part of each CDR3. Fields, in order: clone size, J gene, D gene, V gene, CDR3 DNA, CDR3 protein. D genes are given only for firm matches. Where a row states a size, it is once, few, many or the class of an expanded clone; other rows omit it.

abundance: NA
j_gene: TRBJ2-7
d_gene: TRBD2
v_gene: TRBV19
CDR3nt: TGTGCCAGTTCTAAGCGGGACCTGTCCTACGAGCAGTACTTC
CDR3aa: CASSKRDLSYEQYF

abundance: many
j_gene: TRBJ2-1
d_gene: NA
v_gene: TRBV30
CDR3nt: TGTGCCTTTGTAACTAGCCTCTCCTACAATGAGCAGTTCTTC
CDR3aa: CAFVTSLSYNEQFF

abundance: NA
j_gene: TRBJ2-2
d_gene: NA
v_gene: TRBV5-1
CDR3nt: TGCGCCAGCAGCCCGGACACCTTCACCGGGGAGCTGTTTTTT
CDR3aa: CASSPDTFTGELFF

abundance: NA
j_gene: TRBJ2-4
d_gene: NA
v_gene: TRBV7-9
CDR3nt: TGTGCCAGCAGCTTAGAAGGGGCGACTTACATTCAGTACTTC
CDR3aa: CASSLEGATYIQYF

abundance: NA
j_gene: TRBJ2-7
d_gene: TRBD2
v_gene: TRBV2
CDR3nt: TGTGCCAGCAAACCCCTGGGAGGGCGGGCGGGCTACGAGCAGTACTTC
CDR3aa: CASKPLGGRAGYEQYF

abundance: NA
j_gene: TRBJ2-2
d_gene: TRBD2
v_gene: TRBV7-3
CDR3nt: TGTGCCAGCAGCCGACTAGCGGGAGGGCCAGGCACCGGGGAGCTGTTTTTT
CDR3aa: CASSRLAGGPGTGELFF

abundance: few
j_gene: TRBJ2-7
d_gene: TRBD2
v_gene: TRBV20-1
CDR3nt: TGCAGTGCCCGTGGACTAGCGCGTAGCTACGAGCAGTACTTC
CDR3aa: CSARGLARSYEQYF

abundance: many
j_gene: TRBJ2-7
d_gene: NA
v_gene: TRBV18
CDR3nt: TGTGCCAGCTCCTCAATCGGAGGGTACGAGCAGTACTTC
CDR3aa: CASSSIGGYEQYF

abundance: many
j_gene: TRBJ2-1
d_gene: TRBD1
v_gene: TRBV27
CDR3nt: TGTGCCAGCAGTCCATCCCCGGGACAGGTATACAATGAGCAGTTCTTC
CDR3aa: CASSPSPGQVYNEQFF

abundance: NA
j_gene: TRBJ1-5
d_gene: NA
v_gene: TRBV6-2/TRBV6-3
CDR3nt: TGTGCCAGCAGTTACCGGTCCAAGACAGATCAGCCCCAGCATTTT
CDR3aa: CASSYRSKTDQPQHF

abundance: many
j_gene: TRBJ2-2
d_gene: NA
v_gene: TRBV27
CDR3nt: TGTGCCAGCAGAATTCCGGGGGGCAACACCGGGGAGCTGTTTTTT
CDR3aa: CASRIPGGNTGELFF

abundance: few
j_gene: TRBJ2-7
d_gene: NA
v_gene: TRBV24-1
CDR3nt: TGTGCCACCGGCGAGCAGGGGAGGAACGAGCAGTACTTC
CDR3aa: CATGEQGRNEQYF

abundance: many
j_gene: TRBJ2-1
d_gene: NA
v_gene: TRBV11-2
CDR3nt: TGTGCCAGCAGCTTAGGGTCTAGGGGGGACAATGAGCAGTTCTTC
CDR3aa: CASSLGSRGDNEQFF

abundance: few
j_gene: TRBJ2-7
d_gene: TRBD1
v_gene: TRBV7-9
CDR3nt: TGTGCCAGCAGCTCCTCAGGGACAGGGGGCGAGCAGTACTTC
CDR3aa: CASSSSGTGGEQYF

abundance: NA
j_gene: TRBJ2-1
d_gene: NA
v_gene: TRBV29-1
CDR3nt: TGCAGCGCGATTGGACCCTTGCCGAGCTCCTACAATGAGCAGTTCTTC
CDR3aa: CSAIGPLPSSYNEQFF

abundance: few
j_gene: TRBJ1-6
d_gene: NA
v_gene: TRBV2
CDR3nt: TGTGCCAGCGGGCGGAGCTCCTATAATTCACCCCTCCACTTT
CDR3aa: CASGRSSYNSPLHF

abundance: many
j_gene: TRBJ2-7
d_gene: NA
v_gene: TRBV7-9
CDR3nt: TGTGCCAGCAGCTTAATAAAGGACGAGCAGTACTTC
CDR3aa: CASSLIKDEQYF

abundance: NA
j_gene: TRBJ2-1
d_gene: NA
v_gene: TRBV6-2/TRBV6-3
CDR3nt: TGTGCCAGCAGGGGATGGAGGGAGCGGGCCTACAATGAGCAGTTCTTC
CDR3aa: CASRGWRERAYNEQFF

abundance: NA
j_gene: TRBJ2-7
d_gene: NA
v_gene: TRBV20-1
CDR3nt: TGCAGTGCTAAAGGGGGAGGGGGCAGGACCTACGAGCAGTACTTC
CDR3aa: CSAKGGGGRTYEQYF

abundance: few
j_gene: TRBJ2-2
d_gene: TRBD1
v_gene: TRBV9
CDR3nt: TGTGCCAGCAGCACGCCCCAGGGACAGGGGAGCACCGGGGAGCTGTTTTTT
CDR3aa: CASSTPQGQGSTGELFF